The rows below give T cell receptor beta chains drawn from one sample of a study of blood T cells in healthy people across ages. Using its own MiXCR run on the 5' RACE reads, TCRdb lists one record per CDR3 protein. The sample lists about 1.8 million distinct CDR3 sequences; roughly 49% were seen once. Sequenced material: blood. The receptors stem from a woman between 40 and 50 years old in good health. The CDR3 runs from the conserved cysteine through the conserved F or W. The order of the fields is clone size, D gene, J gene, V gene, CDR3 DNA, CDR3 protein. The D gene is left open where the match is weak. Clone size appears in some rows only: once, few, many, or a class for an expanded clone.

>few|.|TRBJ2-6|TRBV24-1
TGTGCCACCAGTAGGACAGAGGCAGCGGGGGCCAACGTCCTGACTTTC
CATSRTEAAGANVLTF
>.|TRBD1|TRBJ2-7|TRBV2
TGTGCCAGCAGCCCCAGGGGACAGGGACCCTACGAGCAGTACTTC
CASSPRGQGPYEQYF
>.|.|TRBJ2-1|TRBV29-1
TGCAGCGTTGAAGGCTCATTGAATGAGCAGTTCTTC
CSVEGSLNEQFF
>.|.|TRBJ2-5|TRBV29-1
TGCAGCGTTGGAGATCTTACGGCGGGGCCCCAAGAGACCCAGTACTTC
CSVGDLTAGPQETQYF
>.|.|TRBJ1-6|TRBV4-3
TGCGCCAGCAGCCAAGAGGCGGGTCTCAATTCACCCCTCCACTTT
CASSQEAGLNSPLHF
>.|.|TRBJ1-4|TRBV6-6
TGTGCCAGCAGGGGGGCTAATGAAAAACTGTTTTTT
CASRGANEKLFF
>.|.|TRBJ1-1|TRBV7-2
TGTGCCAGCAGCTATTTTGGGGGTTCTAACACTGAAGCTTTCTTT
CASSYFGGSNTEAFF
>.|TRBD1|TRBJ2-1|TRBV5-1
TGCGCCAGCAGCCCCCCGGACAGGGGTGGTAGGGAGCAGTTCTTC
CASSPPDRGGREQFF
>.|.|TRBJ2-5|TRBV5-1
TGCGCCAGCATGTGGCAGGCGGAAGAGACCCAGTACTTC
CASMWQAEETQYF
>.|.|TRBJ2-1|TRBV5-1
TGCGCCAGGCCAGAGGGGGGCGCCTACCAAGAGACCCAGTTCTTC
CARPEGGAYQETQFF
>once|TRBD1|TRBJ2-7|TRBV2
TGTGCCAGCCTTACCACAGGGGGCCGTAGCTACGAGCAGTACTTC
CASLTTGGRSYEQYF
>.|TRBD1|TRBJ1-2|TRBV19
TGTGCCAGTAGGATTGGCCGGGACAGGGGAGGCTACACCTTC
CASRIGRDRGGYTF
>.|TRBD1|TRBJ2-2|TRBV9
TGTGCCAGCAGCGTCCCGGGACAGGGACTAAACACCGGGGAGCTGTTTTTT
CASSVPGQGLNTGELFF
>few|.|TRBJ2-7|TRBV6-2/TRBV6-3
TGTGCCAGCAGCGAACGGACCTTCTACAATGAGCAGTACTTC
CASSERTFYNEQYF
>.|TRBD2|TRBJ2-3|TRBV5-6
TGTGCCAGCAGACCCGGGACTAGCCCGAACCAAGATACGCAGTATTTT
CASRPGTSPNQDTQYF
>few|.|TRBJ2-1|TRBV29-1
TGCAGCGTTAGGGTAGGGGGGGCAAAGAATGAGCAGTTCTTC
CSVRVGGAKNEQFF